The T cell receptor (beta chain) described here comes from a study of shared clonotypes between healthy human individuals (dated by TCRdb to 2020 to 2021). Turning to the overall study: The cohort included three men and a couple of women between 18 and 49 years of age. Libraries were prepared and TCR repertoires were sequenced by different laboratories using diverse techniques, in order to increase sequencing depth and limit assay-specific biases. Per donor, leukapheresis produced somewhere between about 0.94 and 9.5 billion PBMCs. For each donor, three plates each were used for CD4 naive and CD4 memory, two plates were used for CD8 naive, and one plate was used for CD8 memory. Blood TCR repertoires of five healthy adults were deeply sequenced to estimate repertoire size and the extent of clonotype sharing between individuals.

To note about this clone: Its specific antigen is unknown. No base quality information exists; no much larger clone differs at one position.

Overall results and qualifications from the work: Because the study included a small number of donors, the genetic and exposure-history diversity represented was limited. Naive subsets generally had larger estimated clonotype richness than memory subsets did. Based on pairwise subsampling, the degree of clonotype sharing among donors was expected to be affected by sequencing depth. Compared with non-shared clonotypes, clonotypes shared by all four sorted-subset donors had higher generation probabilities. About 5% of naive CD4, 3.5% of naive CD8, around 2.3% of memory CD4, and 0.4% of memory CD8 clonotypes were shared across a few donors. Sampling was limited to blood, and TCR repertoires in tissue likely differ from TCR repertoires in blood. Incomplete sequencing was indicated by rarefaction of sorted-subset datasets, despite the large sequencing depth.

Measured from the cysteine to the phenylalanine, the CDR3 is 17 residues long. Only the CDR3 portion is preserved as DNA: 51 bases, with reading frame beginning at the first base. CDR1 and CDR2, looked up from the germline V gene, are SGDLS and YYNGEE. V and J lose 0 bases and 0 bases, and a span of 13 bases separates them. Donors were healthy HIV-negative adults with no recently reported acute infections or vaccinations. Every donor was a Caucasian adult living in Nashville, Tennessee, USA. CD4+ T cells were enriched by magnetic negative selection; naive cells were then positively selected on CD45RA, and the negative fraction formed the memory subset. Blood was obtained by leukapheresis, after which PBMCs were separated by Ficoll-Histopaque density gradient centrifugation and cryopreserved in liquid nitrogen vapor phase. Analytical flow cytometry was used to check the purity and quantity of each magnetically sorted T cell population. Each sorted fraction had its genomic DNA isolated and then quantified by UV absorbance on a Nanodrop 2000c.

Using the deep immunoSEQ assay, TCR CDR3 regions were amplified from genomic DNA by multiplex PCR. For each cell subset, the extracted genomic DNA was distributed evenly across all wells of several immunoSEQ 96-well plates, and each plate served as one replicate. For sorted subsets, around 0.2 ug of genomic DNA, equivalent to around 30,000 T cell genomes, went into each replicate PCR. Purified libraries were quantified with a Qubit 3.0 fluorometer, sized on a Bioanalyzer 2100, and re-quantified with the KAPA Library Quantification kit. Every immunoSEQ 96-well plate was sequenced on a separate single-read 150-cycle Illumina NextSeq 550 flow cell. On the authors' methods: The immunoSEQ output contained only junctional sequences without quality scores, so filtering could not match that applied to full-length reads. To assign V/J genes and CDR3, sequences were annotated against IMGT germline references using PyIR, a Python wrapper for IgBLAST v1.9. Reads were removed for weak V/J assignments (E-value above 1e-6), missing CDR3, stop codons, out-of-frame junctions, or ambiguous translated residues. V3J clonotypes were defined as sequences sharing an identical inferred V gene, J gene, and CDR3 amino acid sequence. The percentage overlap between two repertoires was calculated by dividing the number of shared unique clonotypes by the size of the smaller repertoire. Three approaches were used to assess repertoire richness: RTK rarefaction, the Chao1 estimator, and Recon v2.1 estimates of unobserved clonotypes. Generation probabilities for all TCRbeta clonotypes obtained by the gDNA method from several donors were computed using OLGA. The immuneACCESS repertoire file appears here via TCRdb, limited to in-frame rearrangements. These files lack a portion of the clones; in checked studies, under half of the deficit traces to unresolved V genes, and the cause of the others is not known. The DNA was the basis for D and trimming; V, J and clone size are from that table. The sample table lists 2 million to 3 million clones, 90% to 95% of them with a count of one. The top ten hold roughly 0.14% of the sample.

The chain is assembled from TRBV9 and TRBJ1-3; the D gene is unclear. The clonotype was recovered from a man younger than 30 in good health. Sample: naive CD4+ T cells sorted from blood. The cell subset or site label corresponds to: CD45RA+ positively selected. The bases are TGTGCCAGCAGCGTAGACGGAAGATTAACCTCTGGAAACACCATATATTTT. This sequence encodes CASSVDGRLTSGNTIYF.